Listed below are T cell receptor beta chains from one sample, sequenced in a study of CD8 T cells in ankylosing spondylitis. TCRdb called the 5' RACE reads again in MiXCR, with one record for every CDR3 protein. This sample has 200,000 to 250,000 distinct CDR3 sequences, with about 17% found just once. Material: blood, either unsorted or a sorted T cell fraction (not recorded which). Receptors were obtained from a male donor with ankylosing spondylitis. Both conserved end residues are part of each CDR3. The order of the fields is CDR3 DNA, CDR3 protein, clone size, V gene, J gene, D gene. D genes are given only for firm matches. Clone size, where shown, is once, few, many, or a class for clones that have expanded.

CDR3nt: TGTGCCAGCAGCATAGGAGTTAACACCGGGGAGCTGTTTTTT
CDR3aa: CASSIGVNTGELFF
abundance: -
v_gene: TRBV7-7
j_gene: TRBJ2-2
d_gene: -

CDR3nt: TGCGCCAGCAGCCAAGACCAGGGGACGAACACTGAAGCTTTCTTT
CDR3aa: CASSQDQGTNTEAFF
abundance: few
v_gene: TRBV4-3
j_gene: TRBJ1-1
d_gene: -

CDR3nt: TGCAGTGCTAGTCTCACAGACCCCTACGAGCAGTACTTC
CDR3aa: CSASLTDPYEQYF
abundance: -
v_gene: TRBV20-1
j_gene: TRBJ2-7
d_gene: -

CDR3nt: TGTGCCAGCAGCGCCGGACGGGGGAACACTGAAGCTTTCTTT
CDR3aa: CASSAGRGNTEAFF
abundance: -
v_gene: TRBV9
j_gene: TRBJ1-1
d_gene: -

CDR3nt: TGCAGTGCTAAGGACCTAGTCGCGAACAATCAGCAGTTCTTC
CDR3aa: CSAKDLVANNQQFF
abundance: few
v_gene: TRBV20-1
j_gene: TRBJ2-1
d_gene: -

CDR3nt: TGCAGTGCTAGAGATCTGGGACTAGCGGGAGGTACCGGGGAGCTGTTTTTT
CDR3aa: CSARDLGLAGGTGELFF
abundance: -
v_gene: TRBV20-1
j_gene: TRBJ2-2
d_gene: TRBD2

CDR3nt: TGCAGTGCTAGTTCACTAGCGGGAGAAGGTGAGCAGTTCTTC
CDR3aa: CSASSLAGEGEQFF
abundance: few
v_gene: TRBV20-1
j_gene: TRBJ2-1
d_gene: TRBD2

CDR3nt: TGCGCCAGCAGCGTGGCTGGGGGTGGCGCTGAAGCTTTCTTT
CDR3aa: CASSVAGGGAEAFF
abundance: -
v_gene: TRBV5-1
j_gene: TRBJ1-1
d_gene: -

CDR3nt: TGTGCCAGCAGCCGGGGGGGCTTTGGGGCCAACGTCCTGACTTTC
CDR3aa: CASSRGGFGANVLTF
abundance: -
v_gene: TRBV7-9
j_gene: TRBJ2-6
d_gene: TRBD2

CDR3nt: TGTGCCAGCACCGACGACCAGGTGCAGTATTTT
CDR3aa: CASTDDQVQYF
abundance: -
v_gene: TRBV7-2
j_gene: TRBJ2-3
d_gene: -

CDR3nt: TGTGCCAGCAGCCCCGGACTAGCGGGGGAGACCCTCACAGATACGCAGTATTTT
CDR3aa: CASSPGLAGETLTDTQYF
abundance: -
v_gene: TRBV9
j_gene: TRBJ2-3
d_gene: TRBD2

CDR3nt: TGTGCCAGCAGTTACTCTGTGGGCCGCCCGGGGGAGACCCAGTACTTC
CDR3aa: CASSYSVGRPGETQYF
abundance: few
v_gene: TRBV6-5
j_gene: TRBJ2-5
d_gene: -

CDR3nt: TGTGCCAGCAGCCTACCTAGAACCTATGAGCAGTTCTTC
CDR3aa: CASSLPRTYEQFF
abundance: few
v_gene: TRBV11-2
j_gene: TRBJ2-1
d_gene: -

CDR3nt: TGTGCCAGCAGTTACAAGGGACAGCCTAATTCACCCCTCCACTTT
CDR3aa: CASSYKGQPNSPLHF
abundance: few
v_gene: TRBV6-5
j_gene: TRBJ1-6
d_gene: TRBD1

CDR3nt: TGCAGCACAGGACAGGGAAATGAGCAGTTCTTC
CDR3aa: CSTGQGNEQFF
abundance: many
v_gene: TRBV29-1
j_gene: TRBJ2-1
d_gene: TRBD1

CDR3nt: TGCAGCGTTGAACGGGACGAAGAGACCCAGTACTTC
CDR3aa: CSVERDEETQYF
abundance: many
v_gene: TRBV29-1
j_gene: TRBJ2-5
d_gene: -

CDR3nt: TGCGCCAGCAGCCAAGCGTCTAGCGGGGACCCGGCAAATACGCAGTATTTT
CDR3aa: CASSQASSGDPANTQYF
abundance: many
v_gene: TRBV4-1
j_gene: TRBJ2-3
d_gene: TRBD2

CDR3nt: TGCGCCAGCAGCTTGGACGCTCGCGGGACTGAAGCTTTCTTT
CDR3aa: CASSLDARGTEAFF
abundance: -
v_gene: TRBV5-1
j_gene: TRBJ1-1
d_gene: -

CDR3nt: TGTGCCAGCAGGCTACTGGGGACTAGCGGCACAGATACGCAGTATTTT
CDR3aa: CASRLLGTSGTDTQYF
abundance: -
v_gene: TRBV27
j_gene: TRBJ2-3
d_gene: TRBD2

CDR3nt: TGTGCCAGCAGCCAATGGGGACACGACCTTAAGAGCAATCAGCCCCAGCATTTT
CDR3aa: CASSQWGHDLKSNQPQHF
abundance: -
v_gene: TRBV11-1
j_gene: TRBJ1-5
d_gene: -

CDR3nt: TGTGCCAGCAGTTACATAGGGGGGGCCTATGGCTACACCTTC
CDR3aa: CASSYIGGAYGYTF
abundance: few
v_gene: TRBV6-5
j_gene: TRBJ1-2
d_gene: -

CDR3nt: TGCGCCAGCAGCCAAGTCGAGTCGGGGGTTAATTCACCCCTCCACTTT
CDR3aa: CASSQVESGVNSPLHF
abundance: -
v_gene: TRBV4-1
j_gene: TRBJ1-6
d_gene: -

CDR3nt: TGTGCCAGCAGCCAAGGGCTATTTTGGGTCCCTGAAGCTTTCTTT
CDR3aa: CASSQGLFWVPEAFF
abundance: -
v_gene: TRBV3-1
j_gene: TRBJ1-1
d_gene: -

CDR3nt: TGTGCCAGCAGTTCCGGGGACAGGGAGCAAGAGACCCAGTACTTC
CDR3aa: CASSSGDREQETQYF
abundance: few
v_gene: TRBV6-5
j_gene: TRBJ2-5
d_gene: TRBD1

CDR3nt: TGTGCCAGTGGAGGGACGACTAATTTCAATCAGCCCCAGCATTTT
CDR3aa: CASGGTTNFNQPQHF
abundance: -
v_gene: TRBV28
j_gene: TRBJ1-5
d_gene: -

CDR3nt: TGTGCCAGCGGGCTCCCAGCGGGAGGTACCAATGAGCAGTTCTTC
CDR3aa: CASGLPAGGTNEQFF
abundance: few
v_gene: TRBV2
j_gene: TRBJ2-1
d_gene: TRBD2

CDR3nt: TGTGCCAGCAGCCAAGACGAGGAGCGGGAGGGCACTAGCACAGATACGCAGTATTTT
CDR3aa: CASSQDEEREGTSTDTQYF
abundance: -
v_gene: TRBV4-2
j_gene: TRBJ2-3
d_gene: TRBD2

CDR3nt: TGCAGTGCTAGAGATCCGTCGGGGTATTCGAACAATGAGCAGTTCTTC
CDR3aa: CSARDPSGYSNNEQFF
abundance: few
v_gene: TRBV20-1
j_gene: TRBJ2-1
d_gene: -